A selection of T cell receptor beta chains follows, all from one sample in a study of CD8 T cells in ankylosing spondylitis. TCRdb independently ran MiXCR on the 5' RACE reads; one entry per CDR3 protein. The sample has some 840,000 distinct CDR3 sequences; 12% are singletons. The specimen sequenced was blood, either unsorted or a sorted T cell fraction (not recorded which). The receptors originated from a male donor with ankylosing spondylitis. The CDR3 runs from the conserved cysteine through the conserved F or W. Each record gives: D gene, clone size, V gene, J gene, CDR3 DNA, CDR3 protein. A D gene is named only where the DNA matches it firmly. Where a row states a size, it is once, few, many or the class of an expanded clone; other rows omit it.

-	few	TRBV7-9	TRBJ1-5	TGTGCCAGCAGCCGTGTGGGGGGCGATCAGCCCCAGCATTTT	CASSRVGGDQPQHF
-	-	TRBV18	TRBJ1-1	TGTGCCAGCTCACGGGGGGTAGGCACTGAAGCTTTCTTT	CASSRGVGTEAFF
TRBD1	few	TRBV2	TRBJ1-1	TGTGCCAGCAAGCTACAGGGGAAGAACACTGAAGCTTTCTTT	CASKLQGKNTEAFF
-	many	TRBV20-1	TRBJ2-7	TGCAGTGCTAGGACGGGACAAAGCTACGAGCAGTACTTC	CSARTGQSYEQYF
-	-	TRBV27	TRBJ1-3	TGTGCCAGCAGCCGAAGGGGACGTTGGGACACCATATATTTT	CASSRRGRWDTIYF
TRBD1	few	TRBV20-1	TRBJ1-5	TGCAGTGCTAGCCAGGGGGTAGGCAATCAGCCCCAGCATTTT	CSASQGVGNQPQHF
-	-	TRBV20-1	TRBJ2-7	TGCAGTGCTAGACGCGGGTTTGGTCCCTACGAGCAGTACTTC	CSARRGFGPYEQYF
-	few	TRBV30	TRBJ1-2	TGTGCCTGGAGTGGTTGGGAAAGACGGGACTTCTATGGCTACACCTTC	CAWSGWERRDFYGYTF
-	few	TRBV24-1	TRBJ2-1	TGTGCCACCAGTGATTTTCGGATACAATACAATGAGCAGTTCTTC	CATSDFRIQYNEQFF
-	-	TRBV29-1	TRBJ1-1	TGCAGCGTTATCAGGGCCCTGAACACTGAAGCTTTCTTT	CSVIRALNTEAFF
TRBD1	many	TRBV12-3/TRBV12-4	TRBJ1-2	TGTGCCAGCAGGGGGGGACAGGGCCGAAACTATGGCTACACCTTC	CASRGGQGRNYGYTF
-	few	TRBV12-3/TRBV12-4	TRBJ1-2	TGTGCCAGCAGTTTCTTTCGGCAGGGAGAGAGTGGCTACACCTTC	CASSFFRQGESGYTF
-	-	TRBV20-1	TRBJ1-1	TGCAGTGCTAGGCCGGAGGAGCGAGACACTGAAGCTTTCTTT	CSARPEERDTEAFF
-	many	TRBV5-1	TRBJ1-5	TGCGCCAGCAGTTATGACGGCCAGGAGCCCCAGCATTTT	CASSYDGQEPQHF
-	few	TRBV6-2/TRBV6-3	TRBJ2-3	TGTGCCAGCAGAACCATAGTTTGGAAGGGGACAGATACGCAGTATTTT	CASRTIVWKGTDTQYF
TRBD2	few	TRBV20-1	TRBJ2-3	TGCAGTGCCATTCTAGCGGGAGTTGGCACAGATACGCAGTATTTT	CSAILAGVGTDTQYF
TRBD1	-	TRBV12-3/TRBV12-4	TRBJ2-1	TGTGCCAGCAGTCCTCAGCCGACAGGGGCAAATGAGCAGTTCTTC	CASSPQPTGANEQFF
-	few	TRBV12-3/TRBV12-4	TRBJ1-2	TGTGCCAGCAGTAAAGTAACGATTTATGGCTACACCTTC	CASSKVTIYGYTF
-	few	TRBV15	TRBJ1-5	TGTGCCACCAGCAGAGATAACCAGCCCCAGCATTTT	CATSRDNQPQHF
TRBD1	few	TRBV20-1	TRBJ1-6	TGCAGTGCTACCACGGACAGGGGGAATTCACCCCTCCACTTT	CSATTDRGNSPLHF
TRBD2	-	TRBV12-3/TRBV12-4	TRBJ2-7	TGTGCCAGCAGTCTATCAACGGGAGGGGTTTACGAGCAGTACTTC	CASSLSTGGVYEQYF
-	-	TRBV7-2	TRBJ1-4	TGTGCCAGCAGCTTAGCAGGACCCCAAGATGAAAAACTGTTTTTT	CASSLAGPQDEKLFF
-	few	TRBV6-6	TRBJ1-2	TGTGCCAGTAAGCCAGCTAACTATGGCTACACCTTC	CASKPANYGYTF
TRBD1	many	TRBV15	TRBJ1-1	TGTGCCACCAGCAGGGACAGGGGGCAGGGCACTGAAGCTTTCTTT	CATSRDRGQGTEAFF
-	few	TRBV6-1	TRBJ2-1	TGTGCCAGCAGTCGGTCTGGACGGGATGAGCAGTTCTTC	CASSRSGRDEQFF
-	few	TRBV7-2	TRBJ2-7	TGTGCCAGCAGCCATTCCCGGGGGTACGAGCAGTACTTC	CASSHSRGYEQYF
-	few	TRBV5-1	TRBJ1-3	TGCGCCAGCAGCTTGGAACCGGCAGACTCTGGAAACACCATATATTTT	CASSLEPADSGNTIYF
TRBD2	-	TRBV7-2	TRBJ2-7	TGTGCCAGCAGCTTAGGGCTAGCGGGGGGAATCGACTACGAGCAGTACTTC	CASSLGLAGGIDYEQYF
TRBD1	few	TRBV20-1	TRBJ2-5	TGCAGTGCTAGAGATTGGACAGGCGGGCGGACCCAGTACTTC	CSARDWTGGRTQYF
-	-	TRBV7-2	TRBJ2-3	TGTGCCAGCAGCTTGACTCTATTTACGCAGTATTTT	CASSLTLFTQYF